The 13 T cell receptor beta chains below all came from one sample that was sequenced in a study of T cell repertoires in cytomegalovirus infection. Each CDR3 protein is one row after TCRdb ran MiXCR on the reads. The table shows some 600,000 distinct CDR3 sequences, with 20% to 25% occurring only once. The sequenced material came from CD8+ T cells from PBMCs. The receptors stem from a human donor in good health (CMV status not recorded). Some clones in this sample may be carry-over from other donors' samples.

Ten or more counts support this clonotype. The CDR3: CASSQRGSNQPQHF. CDR3 nucleotides: TGTGCCAGCAGCCAACGCGGCAGCAATCAGCCCCAGCATTTT. V gene TRBV14 combines with J gene TRBJ1-5; unclear D gene. Germline V CDR1 and CDR2: SGHDN, FVKESK. The CDR3 length is 14 residues. V was clipped by 2 bases and J by 1 base, with 6 bases between them. Full variable domain (remainder filled in from reference TRBV14 and TRBJ1-5): EAGVTQFPSHSVIEKGQTVTLRCDPISGHDNLYWYRRVMGKEIKFLLHFVKESKQDESGMPNNRFLAERTGGTYSTLKVQPAELEDSGVYFCASSQRGSNQPQHFGDGTRLSIL.

This clonotype was seen repeatedly, ten times or more. The J gene is TRBJ1-2, the V gene TRBV7-6; perhaps TRBD1 as D (6 bases). From germline, CDR1 is SGHVS and CDR2 FNYEAQ. The CDR3 is 15 residues long. Trimming pared 5 bases from V and 4 bases from J, leaving 17 bases between. CDR3 nucleotides: TGTGCCAGCAGCCCTAACAGGGATCTCGGCTATGGCTACACCTTC. This translates into CASSPNRDLGYGYTF.

This clonotype was detected a few times. V is TRBV9 and J is TRBJ2-7, with TRBD2 as a possible D gene (5 bases). The CDR3 runs to 15 residues. The germline V and J ends were trimmed by 0 bases and 0 bases, with 10 bases remaining between them. The germline V gene encodes CDR1 SGDLS and CDR2 YYNGEE. The CDR3 bases are TGTGCCAGCAGCGTAGGGGTAGGGAGCTCCTACGAGCAGTACGTC. This gives the protein CASSVGVGSSYEQYV.

This clonotype has a count of ten or more. The chain links TRBV10-3 to TRBJ2-1; D remains unclear. Trimming removed 2 bases from V and 4 bases from J, with 12 bases in between. This CDR3 region has 15 residues. The germline V gene encodes CDR1 ENHRY and CDR2 SYGVKD. CDR3 protein: CAISEGINAYNEQFF. The CDR3 nucleotides read TGTGCCATCAGTGAGGGGATCAACGCGTACAATGAGCAGTTCTTC.

This clonotype showed up just a few times. This chain joins TRBV12-3 or TRBV12-4 and TRBJ2-1; 12 bases fit TRBD2. J lost 2 bases, V lost 5 bases, and 4 bases had no gene match. CDR3 length: 16 amino acids. The CDR3 sequence: CASSGWTSGTYNEQFF. In nucleotides, the CDR3 is TGTGCCAGCAGTGGGTGGACTAGCGGGACCTACAATGAGCAGTTCTTC.

The chain carries TRBV28 and TRBJ2-1; D not certain. The CDR3 is 12 amino acids. Per germline, CDR1 MDHEN and CDR2 SYDVKM. Trimming removed 3 bases at V and 9 bases at J, with 9 bases between. Here the CDR3 DNA reads TGTGCCAGCAGTTTCCTGTTCACTGAGCAGTTCTTC. Translated, it gives CASSFLFTEQFF.

This clonotype was detected only a few times. V is TRBV6-5 and J is TRBJ1-6; D gene unclear. Trimming cost V 6 bases and J 0 bases, with 9 bases left between them. Germline V gives CDR1 MNHEY, CDR2 SVGAGI. The CDR3 is 15 residues long. CDR3 residues: CASRSTYSYNSPLHF. CDR3 in DNA: TGTGCCAGCAGAAGTACTTACTCCTATAATTCACCCCTCCACTTT.

This clonotype was counted only a few times. V is TRBV6-5 and J is TRBJ2-3; TRBD2 matches at 14 bases. The V segment lost 2 bases and the J segment 0 bases; nucleotides outside the gene matches: 7. The CDR3 covers 19 residues. Per germline, CDR1 MNHEY and CDR2 SVGAGI. For the CDR3, the DNA is TGTGCCAGCAGTTACGGACTAGCGGGGGGCAGATTTAGCACAGATACGCAGTATTTT. Its protein product is CASSYGLAGGRFSTDTQYF.

In its sample, this clonotype was seen many times. The chain joins TRBV6-2 or TRBV6-3 to TRBJ2-5; possibly TRBD1 for D (5 bases). CDR1 and CDR2 (germline): MNHEY, SVGEGT. The CDR3 is 15 amino acids. V lost 6 bases and J lost 2, with 16 bases in between. The CDR3 is CASSLHGQPQETQYF. Here the CDR3 DNA reads TGTGCCAGCAGCCTACATGGACAACCTCAAGAGACCCAGTACTTC.

On this clonotype: One end of the junction varies from germline; a read error may be responsible. This chain uses TRBV28 with TRBJ1-5; possibly TRBD1 for D (5 bases). Germline lookup yields CDR1 MDHEN and CDR2 SYDVKM. The CDR3 spans 15 residues. The CDR3 is CVSSLRSGAGQPQHF. CDR3 coding DNA: TGTGTCAGCAGCTTAAGATCTGGGGCGGGGCAGCCCCAGCATTTT.

This clonotype was counted many times. This chain joins TRBV28 and TRBJ2-7; perhaps TRBD1 as D (7 bases). The CDR3 covers 15 residues. V lost 8 bases and J 3 bases, leaving 20 bases between the germline ends. From germline, CDR1 is MDHEN and CDR2 SYDVKM. CDR3 sequence reads: CASGLEGAPGYEQYV. For the CDR3, the DNA is TGTGCCAGCGGCCTGGAGGGGGCCCCGGGCTACGAGCAGTACGTC.

This clonotype has a count of ten or more. The rearrangement joins TRBV6-2 or TRBV6-3 to TRBJ1-1; D is ambiguous. V was pared by 3 bases and J by 4 bases, with 18 bases between. Germline-derived CDR1 and CDR2 are MNHEY and SVGEGT. The CDR3 consists of 16 residues. CDR3 in amino acids: CASSYEAGGYGTEAFF. CDR3 coding DNA: TGTGCCAGCAGTTATGAGGCAGGAGGGTATGGCACTGAAGCTTTCTTT.

In this sample, this clonotype turned up a few times. V gene TRBV29-1 combines with J gene TRBJ2-6; D is uncertain. CDR3 size: 15 residues. CDR1 is SQVTM and CDR2 is ANQGSEA in the germline V gene. The V and J ends lost 6 bases and 0 bases respectively, with 12 bases between them. This CDR3 is CSVHFSDSGANVLTF. CDR3 bases: TGCAGCGTCCATTTCTCCGACTCTGGGGCCAACGTCCTGACTTTC.